This entry lists 17 T cell receptor beta chains sequenced from one sample in a study of kidney transplant recipient with SARS-CoV-2 infection. TCRdb analysed the reads with MiXCR anew, one entry per CDR3 protein. Seen here are 200,000 to 300,000 distinct CDR3 sequences, more than 25% observed once, and the top ten hold roughly 7%. Sequenced material: a blood sample, taken at baseline and on roughly day 110 from a kidney transplant recipient. Every receptor here comes from a male patient aged 30 to 39 who had COVID-19 and was a kidney transplant recipient. Some T cells may be graft donor cells.

In regard to this clonotype: A much larger clone is a single base away; this may be a read error. The chain's CDR3 is CAGSGHDPISFSETQYF. The CDR3 nucleotides are TGTGCCGGCAGCGGCCACGATCCCATTTCTTTCTCTGAGACCCAGTACTTC. The genes are TRBV3-1 and TRBJ2-5; D might be TRBD2 (5 bases). CDR3 length equals 17 residues. From germline, CDR1 is LGHDT and CDR2 YNNKEL (reference sequence).

At least ten counts were recorded for this clonotype. CDR3 DNA: TGCAGTGCTAGAGACCAGCGGGCGGACTACAATGAGCAGTTCTTC. Its protein product is CSARDQRADYNEQFF. The rearrangement links TRBV20-1 to TRBJ2-1, with a tentative D call TRBD2 (6 bases). Germline loops: CDR1 DFQATT, CDR2 SNEGSKA (reference sequence). V was trimmed by 0 bases and J by 3 bases, leaving 12 bases between them. The CDR3 is 15 amino acids.

This clonotype was observed a handful of times. The chain carries TRBV20-1 and TRBJ2-3; 15 bases map to TRBD2. Looked up from germline, CDR1 is DFQATT and CDR2 is SNEGSKA (reference sequence). CDR3 size: 16 residues. The junction had 4 bases not matched to a gene; V was cut back by 1 base and J by 5 bases. The CDR3 coding sequence is TGCAGTGCTAGAGGTGGACTAGCGGGAGGGTTAGATACGCAGTATTTT. Residues: CSARGGLAGGLDTQYF.

On this clonotype: Since a much larger clone is just one base distant, this may be a read error. The rearrangement uses TRBV7-2 and TRBJ2-7; D is perhaps TRBD1 or TRBD2 (5 bases each). CDR3 size: 14 residues. Trimming pared 2 bases from V and 7 bases from J, leaving 15 bases between. Germline CDR1 reads SGHTA; CDR2 reads FQGNSA. CDR3 loop: CASSLQQEWGEQYF. In DNA, the CDR3 is TGTGCCAGCAGCTTACAGCAGGAGTGGGGGGAGCAGTACTTC.

The chain recombines TRBV5-6 with TRBJ2-3, with a tentative D call TRBD2 (6 bases). This CDR3 spans 16 amino acids. V lost 1 base to trimming and J lost 6 bases, with 18 bases between them. In germline, CDR1 is SGHDT, CDR2 YYEEEE. Here the CDR3 DNA reads TGTGCCAGCAGCTTGTTGGGGGGAGCCCTCGCGGATACGCAGTATTTT. Translation: CASSLLGGALADTQYF.

Only a few counts were recorded for this clonotype. The chain couples TRBV18 to TRBJ2-3, with 7 nucleotides matching TRBD2. The junction had 11 bases not matched to a gene; V was cut back by 2 bases and J by 3 bases. CDR1 and CDR2 from the germline V gene are KGHSH and LQKENI. There are 17 residues in the CDR3. This CDR3 reads CASSPIRGLGGTDTQYF. CDR3 coding DNA: TGTGCCAGCTCACCAATCCGTGGACTAGGAGGTACAGATACGCAGTATTTT.

This clonotype was detected ten times or more. V is TRBV3-1 and J is TRBJ1-2; D is unclear. The CDR3 is 17 amino acids. With 3 bases removed from V and 4 bases from J, the gap between germline ends came to 21 bases. CDR1 is LGHDT, CDR2 YNNKEL, per germline (reference sequence). The CDR3 protein is CASSQTITLRKTYGYTF. CDR3 bases: TGTGCCAGCAGCCAGACCATCACCCTTCGAAAGACCTATGGCTACACCTTC.

On this clonotype: A much more abundant neighbour one base away suggests this may be a read error. The V gene is TRBV10-2, the J gene TRBJ1-1; D perhaps matches TRBD1 (5 bases). This CDR3 is built from 14 residues. Germline CDR1 and CDR2: WSHSY and SAAADI. CDR3 residues: CASGERGLNTEAFF. Written as DNA, the CDR3 is TGCGCCAGCGGTGAGCGGGGACTGAACACTGAAGCTTTCTTT.

This clonotype was seen ten or more times. The chain couples TRBV3-1 to TRBJ2-2; no clear D. This CDR3 is built from 18 residues. Germline lookup yields CDR1 LGHDT and CDR2 YNNKEL (reference sequence). V lost 5 bases to trimming and J lost 5 bases, with 24 bases between them. As DNA, the CDR3 is TGTGCCAGCAGCGCAGTTGATCCCATTTCAGGCTTGACCGGGGAGCTGTTTTTT. This sequence encodes CASSAVDPISGLTGELFF.

V usage is TRBV7-2 and J usage is TRBJ2-5; TRBD2 matches at 10 bases. The germline CDR1 and CDR2 sequences are SGHTA and FQGNSA. V shed 5 bases and J 4 bases; nucleotides not matched to a gene: 10. The CDR3 runs 16 residues. CDR3 coding DNA: TGTGCCAGCAGCCCGATTCAACTAGCGGGAACAGAGACCCAGTACTTC. Translated, it gives CASSPIQLAGTETQYF.

J is TRBJ2-5 and V is TRBV28, with no clear D. The CDR3 spans 14 residues. Trimming removed 4 bases from V and 3 bases from J, with 12 bases in between. Per germline, CDR1 MDHEN and CDR2 SYDVKM. DNA for the CDR3: TGTGCCAGCAGTTCGTTAAGCGTAGAAGAGACCCAGTACTTC. It encodes CASSSLSVEETQYF.

This clonotype has ten or more counts. The chain combines TRBV6-6 with TRBJ1-3; D possibly corresponds to TRBD1 (5 bases). Germline CDR1 MNHNY, CDR2 SVGAGI (reference sequence). The CDR3 totals 15 residues. V lost 2 bases to trimming and J lost 2 bases, with 10 bases between them. CDR3 sequence reads: CASSYNRMAGNTIYF. CDR3 sequence (DNA): TGTGCCAGCAGTTACAACAGGATGGCTGGAAACACCATATATTTT.

This clonotype has at least ten counts. The V call is TRBV11-1, the J call TRBJ1-2; D is unresolved. Germline CDR1 SGHAT, CDR2 FQDESV (reference sequence). The CDR3 loop spans 17 amino acids. The germline V and J ends were trimmed by 4 bases and 4 bases, with 22 bases remaining between them. The CDR3 is CASSWVFKAGKTYGYTF. In DNA, the CDR3 is TGTGCCAGCAGCTGGGTGTTTAAGGCTGGAAAGACCTATGGCTACACCTTC.

As for this clonotype: This probably arose from a read error, given a far larger clone one base away. The chain carries TRBV6-8 and TRBJ2-1; 12 positions agree with TRBD2. The CDR3 is 15 amino acids. V shed 2 bases and J 12 bases; nucleotides not matched to a gene: 8. In germline, CDR1 is MNHGY, CDR2 SAAAGT. The DNA for the CDR3 is TGTGCCAGCAGTTACCGGGCTAGCGGGAGGGATGGGCAGTTCTTC. As protein: CASSYRASGRDGQFF.

Of note for this clonotype: A much larger clone sits a single nucleotide away, making a read error possible. The chain has TRBV18 and TRBJ2-5; D gene uncertain. CDR3 length: 15 amino acids. The V gene's germline CDR1 is KGHSH and CDR2 LQKENI. CDR3 residues: CASLPSWGWKETQYF. In DNA form, the CDR3 reads TGTGCCAGCTTACCAAGTTGGGGTTGGAAAGAGACCCAGTACTTC. Based on the CDR3 plus reference TRBV18 and TRBJ2-5, the full variable domain is NAGVMQNPRHLVRRRGQEARLRCSPMKGHSHVYWYRQLPEEGLKFMVYLQKENIIDESGMPKERFSAEFPKEGPSILRIQQVVRGDSAAYFCASLPSWGWKETQYFGPGTRLLVL.

In regard to this clonotype: A much larger clone lies a single base off, so this may be a read error. The chain combines TRBV12-3 or TRBV12-4 with TRBJ1-2; D is unresolved. This CDR3 has 17 amino acids. CDR3 amino acids: CAGSIHHSFRKTYGYTF. DNA for the CDR3: TGTGCCGGCAGTATTCACCACAGCTTCCGAAAGACCTATGGCTACACCTTC.

This clonotype was detected many times. The rearrangement links TRBV6-1 to TRBJ1-2; D gene ambiguous. The germline gives CDR1 MNHNS, CDR2 SASEGT. This CDR3 is built from 17 residues. The V end was cut by 4 bases, the J end by 4 bases, with 22 bases between. The CDR3 nucleotides read TGTGCCAGCAGTGGTGTGTCGGAATGTAGAAAGACCTATGGCTACACCTTC. It translates to CASSGVSECRKTYGYTF.